This T cell receptor beta chain was identified in a study of identical twins. Study outcomes and limitations: Partly confounded zero-insertion analyses could result from invariant MAIT and iNKT cells.

Each CDR3 protein is one row after TCRdb ran MiXCR on the 5' RACE reads. The table records 1.5 million to 2 million distinct CDR3 sequences, more than 30% of them present only once. The sample holds one count of this clonotype. What it recognizes is unknown. Germline and junction disagree at one end, which may indicate a read error. Specimen: cord blood. The clonotype was recovered from a newborn girl in good health.

CDR3 sequence (DNA): TGCGCCAGCAGCTTGCCGCCCTCCGGGACTAGCGGGGGGGGCTCCTACAATGAACAGTTCTTC. This codes for CASSLPPSGTSGGGSYNEQFF. V and J are TRBV5-1 and TRBJ2-1, with TRBD2 matching 16 bases. The CDR3 sequence is 21 residues long. Germline loops: CDR1 SGHRS, CDR2 YFSETQ.